Listed below are T cell receptor beta chains from one sample, sequenced in a study of beta chain features in type 1 diabetes. Assay used: immunoSEQ multiplex PCR; TCRdb lists only in-frame clones, some missing. The table includes 300,000 to 400,000 clones, about 13% detected once. Sample: naive CD4+ T cells from blood. The receptors shown here come from a woman in her late teens or twenties with type 1 diabetes. Each CDR3 is given with its conserved first and last residue. A D gene is named only where the DNA matches it firmly. The size field is filled for only some rows; it gives once, few, many or a size class.

D: NA; size: NA; length: 12; J: TRBJ1-1; V: TRBV27; CDR3: CASGSRRPEAFF; DNA: TGTGCCAGCGGCTCGCGGCGCCCAGAAGCTTTCTTT
D: NA; size: NA; length: 14; J: TRBJ1-4; V: TRBV19; CDR3: CASSTGDANEKLFF; DNA: TGTGCCAGTAGCACAGGCGACGCTAATGAAAAACTGTTTTTT
D: NA; size: few; length: 14; J: TRBJ1-1; V: TRBV18; CDR3: CASSGGWRNTEAFF; DNA: TGTGCCAGCTCTGGGGGCTGGCGGAACACTGAAGCTTTCTTT
D: TRBD1; size: once; length: 15; J: TRBJ1-5; V: TRBV18; CDR3: CASSPTGISNQPQHF; DNA: TGTGCCAGCTCACCGACAGGGATTAGCAATCAGCCCCAGCATTTT
D: NA; size: many; length: 13; J: TRBJ2-1; V: TRBV30; CDR3: CAWALRQSNEQFF; DNA: TGTGCCTGGGCCCTAAGACAGAGCAATGAGCAGTTCTTC
D: TRBD1; size: NA; length: 13; J: TRBJ2-3; V: TRBV5-6; CDR3: CASETGGTDTQYF; DNA: TGTGCCAGCGAAACAGGGGGCACAGATACGCAGTATTTT
D: NA; size: NA; length: 17; J: TRBJ2-1; V: TRBV15; CDR3: CATSRDRNRRVYNEQFF; DNA: TGTGCCACCAGCAGAGATCGGAACCGGAGGGTGTACAATGAGCAGTTCTTC
D: NA; size: NA; length: 17; J: TRBJ2-7; V: TRBV18; CDR3: CASSPNGGKTGTYEQYF; DNA: TGTGCCAGCTCACCAAACGGGGGGAAGACAGGAACCTACGAGCAGTACTTC
D: NA; size: NA; length: 12; J: TRBJ2-5; V: TRBV10-3; CDR3: CAIGGRQETQYF; DNA: TGTGCCATCGGGGGCAGACAAGAGACCCAGTACTTC
D: NA; size: few; length: 13; J: TRBJ2-2; V: TRBV7-3; CDR3: CASSLGHTGELFF; DNA: TGTGCCAGCAGCTTAGGGCACACCGGGGAGCTGTTTTTT
D: TRBD2; size: NA; length: 16; J: TRBJ2-3; V: TRBV7-3; CDR3: CASSSVAGGGSDTQYF; DNA: TGTGCCAGCAGCTCCGTAGCGGGAGGAGGATCAGATACGCAGTATTTT
D: NA; size: NA; length: 12; J: TRBJ2-3; V: TRBV28; CDR3: CASSVAALTQYF; DNA: TGTGCCAGCAGTGTAGCGGCCCTAACGCAGTATTTT
D: NA; size: NA; length: 11; J: TRBJ2-7; V: TRBV27; CDR3: CASSHRSEQYF; DNA: TGTGCCAGCAGTCACAGAAGCGAGCAGTACTTC
D: NA; size: many; length: 14; J: TRBJ2-1; V: TRBV23-1; CDR3: CASSLGRSYNEQFF; DNA: TGCGCCAGCAGTCTGGGCAGATCCTACAATGAGCAGTTCTTC
D: NA; size: few; length: 15; J: TRBJ2-7; V: TRBV7-9; CDR3: CASSLTGQGSYEQYF; DNA: TGTGCCAGCAGCCTCACAGGGCAGGGGAGCTACGAGCAGTACTTC
D: TRBD2; size: NA; length: 14; J: TRBJ2-1; V: TRBV10-3; CDR3: CATRTSGSSDEQFF; DNA: TGTGCCACCCGGACTAGCGGGAGTAGCGATGAGCAGTTCTTC
D: NA; size: few; length: 14; J: TRBJ2-7; V: TRBV7-9; CDR3: CASSRLGGDSEQYF; DNA: TGTGCCAGCAGCCGTCTAGGAGGGGATAGCGAGCAGTACTTC
D: TRBD1; size: few; length: 13; J: TRBJ2-5; V: TRBV2; CDR3: CASSPTGAETQYF; DNA: TGTGCCAGCAGTCCCACAGGGGCCGAGACCCAGTACTTC
D: NA; size: few; length: 10; J: TRBJ2-3; V: TRBV29-1; CDR3: CSVRADTQYF; DNA: TGCAGCGTTCGCGCAGATACGCAGTATTTT
D: TRBD1; size: few; length: 16; J: TRBJ1-5; V: TRBV5-1; CDR3: CASSLDGTGVGQPQHF; DNA: TGCGCCAGCAGCTTGGATGGGACAGGGGTGGGCCAGCCCCAGCATTTT
D: TRBD1; size: few; length: 15; J: TRBJ2-7; V: TRBV5-1; CDR3: CASSQIGQGADEQYF; DNA: TGCGCCAGCAGCCAGATCGGACAGGGGGCAGACGAGCAGTACTTC
D: TRBD1; size: few; length: 16; J: TRBJ2-2; V: TRBV7-9; CDR3: CASSAPGQVATGELFF; DNA: TGTGCCAGCAGCGCTCCGGGACAGGTAGCCACCGGGGAGCTGTTTTTT
D: TRBD2; size: NA; length: 20; J: TRBJ2-2; V: TRBV4-2; CDR3: CASSQVLTSGRAGNTGELFF; DNA: TGTGCCAGCAGCCAAGTCCTGACTAGCGGGAGGGCCGGGAACACCGGGGAGCTGTTTTTT
D: NA; size: NA; length: 13; J: TRBJ2-5; V: TRBV30; CDR3: CAWSDQVQETQYF; DNA: TGTGCCTGGAGTGACCAGGTACAAGAGACCCAGTACTTC
D: NA; size: once; length: 15; J: TRBJ2-1; V: TRBV5-6; CDR3: CASSPARGPYNEQFF; DNA: TGTGCCAGCAGCCCTGCCAGGGGCCCTTACAATGAGCAGTTCTTC
D: NA; size: few; length: 14; J: TRBJ2-3; V: TRBV28; CDR3: CASSSLEHTDTQYF; DNA: TGTGCCAGCAGTAGTCTGGAGCACACAGATACGCAGTATTTT
D: NA; size: NA; length: 15; J: TRBJ1-1; V: TRBV27; CDR3: CASSRRTGWDTEAFF; DNA: TGTGCCAGCAGTCGTAGAACAGGGTGGGACACTGAAGCTTTCTTT
D: NA; size: NA; length: 19; J: TRBJ2-3; V: TRBV28; CDR3: CASSFEPGHKSTSTDTQYF; DNA: TGTGCCAGCAGTTTTGAGCCGGGACACAAATCAACTAGCACAGATACGCAGTATTTT
D: NA; size: NA; length: 14; J: TRBJ2-3; V: TRBV7-2; CDR3: CASSLVQGPDTQYF; DNA: TGTGCCAGCAGCTTAGTGCAGGGTCCAGATACGCAGTATTTT
D: TRBD1; size: few; length: 15; J: TRBJ2-5; V: TRBV7-9; CDR3: CASSLAGGRGETQYF; DNA: TGTGCCAGCAGCTTAGCAGGGGGCCGGGGAGAGACCCAGTACTTC
D: NA; size: few; length: 12; J: TRBJ1-1; V: TRBV30; CDR3: CAWRRESTEAFF; DNA: TGTGCCTGGAGAAGAGAAAGCACTGAAGCTTTCTTT
D: NA; size: NA; length: 16; J: TRBJ2-1; V: TRBV27; CDR3: CASSLEGPIVYNEQFF; DNA: TGTGCCAGCAGTTTAGAGGGCCCAATCGTCTACAATGAGCAGTTCTTC
D: NA; size: NA; length: 15; J: TRBJ2-1; V: TRBV30; CDR3: CAWDPKGISYNEQFF; DNA: TGTGCCTGGGACCCAAAGGGGATTTCCTACAATGAGCAGTTCTTC
D: TRBD1; size: few; length: 15; J: TRBJ2-5; V: TRBV27; CDR3: CASSSYSRQGETQYF; DNA: TGTGCCAGCAGTTCCTACTCTAGACAGGGAGAGACCCAGTACTTC
D: TRBD2; size: NA; length: 15; J: TRBJ2-2; V: TRBV10-2; CDR3: CASSLSGRGARELFF; DNA: TGCGCCAGCAGTCTTAGCGGGAGGGGAGCCCGGGAGCTGTTTTTT
D: NA; size: NA; length: 13; J: TRBJ1-2; V: TRBV28; CDR3: CASRTGIYYGYTF; DNA: TGTGCCAGCAGAACCGGGATATACTATGGCTACACCTTC
D: NA; size: few; length: 11; J: TRBJ2-1; V: TRBV20-1; CDR3: CSARDRDEQFF; DNA: TGCAGTGCTAGAGATCGGGATGAGCAGTTCTTC
D: NA; size: few; length: 15; J: TRBJ2-5; V: TRBV5-4; CDR3: CASSRPSREGETQYF; DNA: TGTGCCAGCAGCCGTCCCTCGCGGGAAGGTGAGACCCAGTACTTC
D: NA; size: NA; length: 16; J: TRBJ2-2; V: TRBV27; CDR3: CASSFANRVGTGELFF; DNA: TGTGCCAGCAGTTTCGCCAACAGGGTGGGGACCGGGGAGCTGTTTTTT
D: NA; size: NA; length: 12; J: TRBJ2-3; V: TRBV19; CDR3: CASSTTVDTQYF; DNA: TGTGCCAGTAGTACTACGGTAGATACGCAGTATTTT
D: TRBD2; size: few; length: 15; J: TRBJ2-5; V: TRBV7-2; CDR3: CASTEAGGPVETQYF; DNA: TGTGCCAGCACCGAAGCGGGAGGGCCGGTTGAGACCCAGTACTTC
D: TRBD1; size: NA; length: 13; J: TRBJ2-5; V: TRBV28; CDR3: CASSQGGVETQYF; DNA: TGTGCCAGCAGTCAAGGGGGCGTGGAGACCCAGTACTTC
D: NA; size: NA; length: 13; J: TRBJ2-3; V: TRBV5-1; CDR3: CASSTGSTDTQYF; DNA: TGCGCCAGCAGCACAGGCTCCACAGATACGCAGTATTTT
D: NA; size: NA; length: 10; J: TRBJ1-1; V: TRBV28; CDR3: CASGRTEAFF; DNA: TGTGCCAGCGGGAGGACTGAAGCTTTCTTT
D: TRBD1; size: few; length: 16; J: TRBJ1-5; V: TRBV4-3; CDR3: CASSQDLAGGYQPQHF; DNA: TGCGCCAGCAGCCAAGATCTGGCAGGGGGCTATCAGCCCCAGCATTTT
D: TRBD1; size: NA; length: 14; J: TRBJ2-5; V: TRBV11-2; CDR3: CASSPRTGLETQYF; DNA: TGTGCCAGCAGCCCCCGGACAGGGTTGGAGACCCAGTACTTC
D: TRBD1; size: NA; length: 15; J: TRBJ2-7; V: TRBV7-9; CDR3: CASSLGQGLTYEQYF; DNA: TGTGCCAGCAGCTTAGGACAGGGGTTAACCTACGAGCAGTACTTC